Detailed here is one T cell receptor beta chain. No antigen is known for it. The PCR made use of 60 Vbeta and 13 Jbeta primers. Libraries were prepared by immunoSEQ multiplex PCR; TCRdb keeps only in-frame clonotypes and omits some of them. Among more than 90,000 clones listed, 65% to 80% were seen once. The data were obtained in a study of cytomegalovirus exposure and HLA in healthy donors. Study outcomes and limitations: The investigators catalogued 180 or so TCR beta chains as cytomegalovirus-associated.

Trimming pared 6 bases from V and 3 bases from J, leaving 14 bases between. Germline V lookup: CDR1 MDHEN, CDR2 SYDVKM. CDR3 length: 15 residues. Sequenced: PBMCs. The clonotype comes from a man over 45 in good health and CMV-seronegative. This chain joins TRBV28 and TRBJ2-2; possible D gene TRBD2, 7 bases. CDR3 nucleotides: TGTGCCAGCAGATCTAGGGGGAGGGACACCGGGGAGCTGTTTTTT. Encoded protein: CASRSRGRDTGELFF. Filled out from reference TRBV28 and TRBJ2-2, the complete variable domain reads DVKVTQSSRYLVKRTGEKVFLECVQDMDHENMFWYRQDPGLGLRLIYFSYDVKMKEKGDIPEGYSVSREKKERFSLILESASTNQTSMYLCASRSRGRDTGELFFGEGSRLTVL.